Listed here is a single TCR beta chain. These data originate in a study of control samples from healthy donors and cancer patients. This table comes from immunoSEQ multiplex PCR, and its TCRdb copy is limited to in-frame clones, with some not included. This table holds roughly 98,000 clones, roughly 93% found once. J lost 8 bases, V lost 4 bases, and 10 bases had no gene match. The germline V gene encodes CDR1 SGHVS and CDR2 FNYEAQ. The CDR3 is made up of 15 amino acids. This chain connects TRBV7-6 to TRBJ2-1, with 8 bases lining up with TRBD1. Material: blood. The TCR was taken from a man younger than 35 in good health. CDR3 in amino acids: CASSSPVDRVHEQFF. CDR3 DNA: TGTGCCAGCAGCTCCCCCGTGGACAGGGTACATGAGCAGTTCTTC. Variable domain in full (rest from reference TRBV7-6 and TRBJ2-1): GAGVSQSPRYKVTKRGQDVALRCDPISGHVSLYWYRQALGQGPEFLTYFNYEAQQDKSGLPNDRFSAERPEGSISTLTIQRTEQRDSAMYRCASSSPVDRVHEQFFGPGTRLTVL.